This T cell receptor beta chain was sequenced in a study of CD8 T cells in ankylosing spondylitis (TCRdb year 2017). Broadly, across the study: The study set out to find disease-linked TCR variants by profiling T cell receptor beta repertoires in ankylosing spondylitis patients and healthy donors. The whole study cohort included 90 to 120 healthy donors and around 24 ankylosing spondylitis patients. Peripheral blood was sampled, and synovial fluid was additionally collected from ankylosing spondylitis patients.

These reads were obtained on an Illumina HiSeq 2500. Quantitative 5'-RACE with molecular barcodes was the method used to prepare the TCR beta libraries. As for the authors' bioinformatics: To identify disease-linked TCR variants, a new computational method was used, one built on a probabilistic model of VDJ rearrangement. TCRdb passed the public sequencing reads through fastp at Q25 and MiXCR, retaining productive beta sequences. Every entry covers one CDR3 protein and lists the most common genes and DNA from its rows. TCRdb, rather than the study authors, made the V and J calls. For this sample there are under 950,000 distinct CDR3 sequences; over 15% appear just once. 15% to 20% of the sample rests with the top ten. What the authors observed across the whole study: The disease-linked clones were reported to be significantly enriched in matched synovial fluid samples from ankylosing spondylitis patients. Some of the motif variants had been reported before in the synovial fluid and blood of reactive arthritis patients, a finding that suggests common disease-initiation mechanisms. Blood from ankylosing spondylitis patients appeared to be characterized by a TCR beta motif made up of under ten highly homologous amino acid variants. In peripheral blood, the disease-linked clones were found at relatively low frequencies and had a CD8+ phenotype.

A word on this clonotype: The antigen it recognizes is unknown. It has no much larger one-base neighbor in the sample; base qualities were not kept.

Including the terminal cysteine and phenylalanine, the CDR3 comprises 17 residues. Kept here is only the CDR3 DNA, which spans 51 bases and is read in frame from base 1. Trimming takes 6 bases off V and 3 bases off J; junction bases not matched to a gene: 11. The sequence joins TRBV12-3 or TRBV12-4 to TRBJ2-2, and TRBD2 aligns with 9 junction nucleotides. The sequencing sample was made of blood, either unsorted or a sorted T cell fraction (not recorded which). This TCR was recovered from a male donor with ankylosing spondylitis. CDR3 protein: CASSPRVAGDDTGELFF. The nucleotide sequence reads as follows: TGTGCCAGCAGCCCCCGGGTAGCGGGGGACGACACCGGGGAGCTGTTTTTT.